The next 15 T cell receptor beta chains were all read from a single sample in a study of cytomegalovirus exposure and HLA in healthy donors. The PCR was carried out with 60 Vbeta primers and 13 Jbeta primers. The table came from immunoSEQ multiplex PCR; TCRdb's copy has only in-frame clones and leaves some out. The ten top clones account for over 15%, within a sample of tens of thousands of clones. What was sequenced was PBMCs. Receptors were obtained from a man in his fifties in good health and CMV-seropositive.

The CDR3 protein is CASSLTGNEQYV. The CDR3 DNA is TGTGCCAGCAGCTTGACAGGGAACGAGCAGTACGTC. The chain has TRBV11-3 and TRBJ2-7, with TRBD1 matching over 7 bases. Per the germline V gene, CDR1 is SGHNT and CDR2 is YENEEA. There are 12 residues in the CDR3. Trimming cost V 3 bases and J 5 bases; bases outside gene matches: 1.

The chain couples TRBV5-1 to TRBJ2-1, with 15 bases fitting TRBD2. After removal of 4 bases from V and 7 bases from J, the junction contained 6 bases not matched to a gene. The CDR3 totals 16 residues. Germline CDR1 and CDR2: SGHRS and YFSETQ. The CDR3 spells CASSTSGTSGRNEQFF. CDR3 in DNA: TGCGCCAGCAGCACCTCCGGGACTAGCGGGAGGAATGAGCAGTTCTTC.

This chain connects TRBV30 to TRBJ1-1, with 10 bases fitting TRBD1. Per the germline V gene, CDR1 is GTSNPN and CDR2 is SVGIG (reference sequence). The CDR3 loop spans 11 amino acids. The V gene end was trimmed by 7 bases and the J gene end by 11 bases; junction bases not matched to a gene: 7. The CDR3 DNA reads as TGTGCCTTCACGACAGGGGGCGGCGCTTTCTTT. Its protein product is CAFTTGGGAFF.

The rearrangement links TRBV4-1 to TRBJ1-4, with 8 bases aligning to TRBD1. V lost 0 bases and J lost 14; bases outside the gene matches: 14. CDR1 MGHRA and CDR2 YSYEKL come from the germline V gene. The CDR3 covers 16 residues. The DNA of the CDR3 is TGCGCCAGCAGCCAAGATGGCCGGACAGGGACCATTAGGCTGTTTTTT. Encoded protein: CASSQDGRTGTIRLFF.

This chain connects TRBV9 to TRBJ2-3, with 10 bases lining up with TRBD2. The CDR3 has 17 residues. Unmatched junction bases numbered 6, after V lost 0 bases and J lost 2 bases. Germline lookup yields CDR1 SGDLS and CDR2 YYNGEE. In DNA, the CDR3 is TGTGCCAGCAGCGTAGGACAGCGGGAGGGCCTCACAGATACGCAGTATTTT. Its protein is CASSVGQREGLTDTQYF. Together with reference TRBV9 and TRBJ2-3, the CDR3 gives the full variable domain: DSGVTQTPKHLITATGQRVTLRCSPRSGDLSVYWYQQSLDQGLQFLIQYYNGEERAKGNILERFSAQQFPDLHSELNLSSLELGDSALYFCASSVGQREGLTDTQYFGPGTRLTVL.

V and J are TRBV29-1 and TRBJ2-7; D gene uncertain. With 3 bases removed from V and 0 bases from J, the gap between germline ends came to 9 bases. CDR3 length: 13 residues. The germline V gene encodes CDR1 SQVTM and CDR2 ANQGSEA. Here the CDR3 DNA reads TGCAGCGTTGACATCCCGAGCTCCTACGAGCAGTACTTC. This gives the protein CSVDIPSSYEQYF.

Remarks on this clone: An end of the junction differs from the germline gene, which may be a read error. This chain connects TRBV7-9 to TRBJ2-1; 12 bases agree with TRBD2. Germline loops: CDR1 SEHNR, CDR2 FQNEAQ (reference sequence). The CDR3 has 17 amino acids. The CDR3 spells CASSLVGLAGTGDEQFF. The CDR3 DNA is TGTGCTAGCAGCTTAGTCGGACTAGCGGGAACGGGGGATGAGCAGTTCTTC.

The chain joins TRBV7-8 to TRBJ2-7, with D perhaps matching TRBD2 (6 bases). Trimming pared 1 base from V and 1 base from J, leaving 11 bases between. CDR3 length: 15 residues. Germline V gene sequence: CDR1 SGHVS, CDR2 FQNEAQ. The CDR3 loop reads CASSLEILASYEQYF. The CDR3 DNA sequence: TGTGCCAGCAGCTTAGAAATACTAGCATCCTACGAGCAGTACTTC.

The chain uses TRBV10-2 and TRBJ2-1; 7 bases align to TRBD2. With V trimmed by 3 bases and J by 5 bases, 7 bases remained unmatched. This CDR3 has 15 amino acids. CDR1 and CDR2 from the germline V gene are WSHSY and SAAADI. CDR3 coding DNA: TGCGCCAGCAGTGATGGGCGGGAGTGGGACAATGAGCAGTTCTTC. As protein: CASSDGREWDNEQFF.

This sequence joins TRBV11-3 and TRBJ2-1; TRBD2 matches at 9 bases. V was pared by 0 bases and J by 8 bases, with 17 bases of the junction left unmatched. CDR3 length equals 19 residues. The V gene's germline CDR1 is SGHNT and CDR2 YENEEA. The CDR3 spells CASSLDKDRPGGRAYEQFF. CDR3 DNA: TGTGCCAGCAGCTTAGATAAGGACCGCCCCGGCGGGAGGGCCTATGAGCAGTTCTTC.

The chain uses TRBV18 and TRBJ2-7; 8 nucleotides align to TRBD1. The CDR3 sequence is 15 residues long. The germline CDR1 and CDR2 sequences are KGHSH and LQKENI. J was trimmed by 3 bases and V by 5 bases; bases with no gene match: 9. CDR3 in amino acids: CASSGGQGRGYEQYF. DNA for the CDR3: TGTGCCAGCTCAGGAGGACAGGGAAGAGGCTACGAGCAGTACTTC.

The V and J genes are TRBV11-3 and TRBJ1-1, with D unresolved. This CDR3 has 12 residues. The V gene lost 4 bases and the J gene lost 9 bases, with 12 bases spanning the gap. From germline, CDR1 is SGHNT and CDR2 YENEEA. In DNA, the CDR3 is TGTGCCAGCAGCTCCTCGACAACCAAAGCTTTCTTT. As protein: CASSSSTTKAFF.

V usage is TRBV2 and J usage is TRBJ2-1; the D gene is possibly TRBD1 (6 bases). The CDR3 is made up of 12 amino acids. The V end lost 6 bases, the J end lost 10 bases, and 13 bases lay between the germline ends. From germline, CDR1 is SNHLY and CDR2 FYNNEI. DNA for the CDR3: TGTGCCAGCAGCCTACAGGGTGAGGAGCAGTTCTTC. It encodes CASSLQGEEQFF.

J is TRBJ1-2 and V is TRBV4-1, with 7 bases that match TRBD1. CDR1 is MGHRA and CDR2 is YSYEKL in the germline V gene. J was trimmed by 3 bases and V by 4 bases; bases with no gene match: 5. The CDR3 runs 14 residues. The CDR3 loop reads CASSLHQGDYGYTF. The CDR3 coding sequence is TGCGCCAGCAGCCTACATCAGGGGGACTATGGCTACACCTTC.

The chain uses TRBV2 and TRBJ2-1; D call uncertain. CDR1 SNHLY and CDR2 FYNNEI come from the germline V gene. V was trimmed by 3 bases and J by 7 bases, leaving 7 bases between them. The CDR3 has 12 residues. The CDR3 reads CASSEAWNEQFF. The CDR3 DNA follows: TGTGCCAGCAGTGAGGCTTGGAATGAGCAGTTCTTC.